The present T cell receptor beta chain was sequenced within a study of blood T cell repertoires in COVID-19. Study summary: Sites across the United States, Italy and Spain contributed samples from acute and convalescent COVID-19. From T cells, B-cell-depleted T cells, or PBMCs came the material, which was cDNA or gDNA.

Deletions cut 5 bases from V and 7 bases from J, with 11 bases between. The CDR3 runs 12 residues. Per germline, CDR1 MDHEN and CDR2 SYDVKM. TCRdb's copy holds only in-frame clones and misses some; the assay was immunoSEQ multiplex PCR. This table holds 55,000 to 80,000 clones, 74% found once. The chain carries TRBV28 and TRBJ1-1; D unresolved. The sequence was collected from a woman of 80 years or more with acute or convalescent COVID-19. Sequencing used peripheral blood. As DNA, the CDR3 is TGTGCCAGCAGTCCGCCACGGTTTGAAGCTTTCTTT. This encodes CASSPPRFEAFF.